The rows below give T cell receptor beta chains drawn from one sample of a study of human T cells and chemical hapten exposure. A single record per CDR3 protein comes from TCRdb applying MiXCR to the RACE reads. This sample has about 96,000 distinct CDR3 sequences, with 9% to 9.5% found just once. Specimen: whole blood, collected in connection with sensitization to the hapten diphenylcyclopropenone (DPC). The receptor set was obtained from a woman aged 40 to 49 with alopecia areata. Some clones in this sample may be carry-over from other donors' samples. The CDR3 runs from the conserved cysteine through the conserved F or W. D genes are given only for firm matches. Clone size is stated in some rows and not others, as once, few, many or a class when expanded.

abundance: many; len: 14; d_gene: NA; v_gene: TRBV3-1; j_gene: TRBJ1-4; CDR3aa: CASSPGLINEKLFF; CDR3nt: TGTGCCAGCAGCCCAGGGTTAATTAATGAAAAACTGTTTTTT
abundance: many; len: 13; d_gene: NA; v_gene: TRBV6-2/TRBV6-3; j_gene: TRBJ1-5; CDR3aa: CASSYGVIQPQHF; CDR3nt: TGTGCCAGCAGTTATGGAGTTATTCAGCCCCAGCATTTT
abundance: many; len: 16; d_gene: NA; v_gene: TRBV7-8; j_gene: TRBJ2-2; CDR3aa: CASSLVSGINTGELFF; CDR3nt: TGTGCCAGCAGCTTAGTTTCAGGAATAAACACCGGGGAGCTGTTTTTT
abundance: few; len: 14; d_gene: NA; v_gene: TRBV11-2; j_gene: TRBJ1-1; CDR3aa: CASSIQGSNTEAFF; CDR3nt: TGTGCCAGCAGCATACAGGGTTCTAACACTGAAGCTTTCTTT
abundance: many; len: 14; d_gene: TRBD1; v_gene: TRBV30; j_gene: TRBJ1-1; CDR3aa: CAWRRDRANTEAFF; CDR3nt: TGTGCCTGGAGACGGGACAGGGCAAACACTGAAGCTTTCTTT
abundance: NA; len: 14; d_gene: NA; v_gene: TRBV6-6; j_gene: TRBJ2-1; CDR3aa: CASSTERGTNEQFF; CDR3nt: TGTGCCAGCAGTACGGAAAGGGGGACTAATGAGCAGTTCTTC
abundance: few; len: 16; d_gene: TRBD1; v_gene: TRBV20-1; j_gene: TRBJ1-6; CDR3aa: CSARDSGQGNNSPLHF; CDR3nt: TGCAGTGCTAGAGATTCGGGACAGGGAAATAATTCACCCCTCCACTTT
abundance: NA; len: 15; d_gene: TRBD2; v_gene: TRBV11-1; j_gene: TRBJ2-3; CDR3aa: CASSLTSGYTDTQYF; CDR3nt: TGTGCCAGCAGCCTGACTAGCGGATACACAGATACGCAGTATTTT
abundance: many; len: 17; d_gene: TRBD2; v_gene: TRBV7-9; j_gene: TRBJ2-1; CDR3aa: CASSFSPGTSGSYEQFF; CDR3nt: TGTGCCAGCAGCTTTTCTCCTGGGACTAGCGGGAGCTATGAGCAGTTCTTC
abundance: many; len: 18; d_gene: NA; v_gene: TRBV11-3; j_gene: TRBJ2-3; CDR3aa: CASSLTAGEGHMADTQYF; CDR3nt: TGTGCCAGCAGCTTAACGGCAGGAGAGGGGCATATGGCAGATACGCAGTATTTT
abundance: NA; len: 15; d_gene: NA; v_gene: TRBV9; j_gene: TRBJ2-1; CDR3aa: CASSVGQVQNNEQFF; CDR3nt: TGTGCCAGCAGCGTAGGCCAGGTTCAGAACAATGAGCAGTTCTTC
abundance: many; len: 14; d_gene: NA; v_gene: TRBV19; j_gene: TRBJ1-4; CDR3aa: CASRGERLNEKLFF; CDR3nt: TGTGCCTCTAGGGGGGAGCGGCTTAATGAAAAACTGTTTTTT
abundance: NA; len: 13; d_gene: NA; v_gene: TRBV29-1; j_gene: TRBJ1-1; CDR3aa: CSVAGRQNTEAFF; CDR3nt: TGCAGCGTAGCGGGACGGCAGAACACTGAAGCTTTCTTT
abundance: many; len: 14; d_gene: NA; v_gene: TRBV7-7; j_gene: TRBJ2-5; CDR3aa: CASSLRGTQETQYF; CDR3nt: TGTGCTAGCAGCTTACGGGGAACTCAAGAGACCCAGTACTTC
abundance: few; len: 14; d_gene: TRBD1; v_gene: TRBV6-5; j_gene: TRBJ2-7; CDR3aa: CASSGIGRGTEQYF; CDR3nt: TGTGCCAGCAGCGGGATAGGCAGGGGGACCGAGCAGTACTTC
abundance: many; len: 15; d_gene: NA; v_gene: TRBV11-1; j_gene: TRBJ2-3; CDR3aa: CASSLIQGSADTQYF; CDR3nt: TGTGCCAGCAGCTTAATTCAGGGGAGCGCAGATACGCAGTATTTT
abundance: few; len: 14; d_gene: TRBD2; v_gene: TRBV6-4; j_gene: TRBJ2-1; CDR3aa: CASSDDGTIQEQFF; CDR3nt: TGTGCCAGCAGTGACGACGGGACTATCCAAGAGCAGTTCTTC
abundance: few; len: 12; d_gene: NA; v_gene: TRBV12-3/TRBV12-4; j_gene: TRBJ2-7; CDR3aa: CASSFIGDEQYF; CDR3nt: TGTGCCAGCAGTTTTATAGGGGACGAGCAGTACTTC
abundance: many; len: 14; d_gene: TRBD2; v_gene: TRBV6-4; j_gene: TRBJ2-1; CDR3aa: CARKTSGVYNEQFF; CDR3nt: TGTGCCAGAAAGACTAGCGGGGTTTACAATGAGCAGTTCTTC
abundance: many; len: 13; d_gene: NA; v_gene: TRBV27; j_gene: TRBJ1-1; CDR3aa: CASSLFLDTEAFF; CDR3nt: TGTGCCAGCAGTTTATTCCTGGACACTGAAGCTTTCTTT
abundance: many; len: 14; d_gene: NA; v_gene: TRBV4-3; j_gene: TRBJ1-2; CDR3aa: CASSQVVAGGGYTF; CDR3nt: TGCGCCAGCAGCCAAGTCGTGGCCGGAGGGGGCTACACCTTC
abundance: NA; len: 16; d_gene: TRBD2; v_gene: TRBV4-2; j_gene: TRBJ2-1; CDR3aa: CASSRSEAGGTNEQFF; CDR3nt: TGTGCCAGCAGCCGTTCGGAAGCGGGAGGGACCAATGAGCAGTTCTTC
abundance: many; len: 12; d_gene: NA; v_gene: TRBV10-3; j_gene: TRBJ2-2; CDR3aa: CAIRGNTGELFF; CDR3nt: TGTGCCATCAGGGGGAACACCGGGGAGCTGTTTTTT
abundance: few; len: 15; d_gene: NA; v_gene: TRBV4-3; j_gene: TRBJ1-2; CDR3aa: CASSQEGRGGEGYTF; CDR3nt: TGCGCCAGCAGCCAAGAAGGCAGGGGTGGTGAGGGCTACACCTTC
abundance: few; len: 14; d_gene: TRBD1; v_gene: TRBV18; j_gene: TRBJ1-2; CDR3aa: CASSLTGERNGYTF; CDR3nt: TGTGCCAGCTCACTTACAGGGGAGCGTAATGGCTACACCTTC
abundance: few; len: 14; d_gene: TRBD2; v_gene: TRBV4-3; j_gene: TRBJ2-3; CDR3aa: CASSQELAGHTQYF; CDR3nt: TGCGCCAGCAGCCAAGAACTAGCGGGACATACGCAGTATTTT
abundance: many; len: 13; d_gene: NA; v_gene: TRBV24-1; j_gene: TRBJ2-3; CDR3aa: CATSDSSPDTQYF; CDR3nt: TGTGCCACCAGTGATTCGAGCCCAGATACGCAGTATTTT
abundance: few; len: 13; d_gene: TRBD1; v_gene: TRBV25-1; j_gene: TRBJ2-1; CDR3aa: CASSARTGNEQFF; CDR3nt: TGTGCCAGCAGTGCCCGGACAGGGAATGAGCAGTTCTTC
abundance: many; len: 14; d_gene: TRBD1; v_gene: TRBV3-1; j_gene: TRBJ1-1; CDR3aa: CASSYGTVSSEAFF; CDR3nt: TGTGCCAGCAGTTACGGGACAGTATCTTCTGAAGCTTTCTTT
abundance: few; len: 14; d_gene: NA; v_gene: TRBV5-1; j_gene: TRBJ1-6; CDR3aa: CASSLGDTNSPLHF; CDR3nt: TGCGCCAGCAGCTTGGGGGACACCAATTCACCCCTCCACTTT
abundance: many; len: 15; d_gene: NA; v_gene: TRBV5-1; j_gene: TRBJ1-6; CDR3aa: CASSFSQPDNSPLHF; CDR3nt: TGCGCCAGCAGCTTCTCCCAACCAGATAATTCACCCCTCCACTTT
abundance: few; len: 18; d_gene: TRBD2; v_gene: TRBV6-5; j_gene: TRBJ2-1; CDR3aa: CASSYGAGGPSSYNEQFF; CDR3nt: TGTGCCAGCAGTTACGGGGCGGGAGGCCCGAGCTCCTACAATGAGCAGTTCTTC
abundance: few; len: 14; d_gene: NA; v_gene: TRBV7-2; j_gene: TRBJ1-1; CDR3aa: CASSLYLMNTEAFF; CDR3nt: TGTGCCAGCAGCTTATATCTGATGAACACTGAAGCTTTCTTT
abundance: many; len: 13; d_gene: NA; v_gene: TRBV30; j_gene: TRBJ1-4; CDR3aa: CAWSVGEVKKLFF; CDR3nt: TGTGCCTGGAGTGTCGGAGAGGTCAAAAAACTGTTTTTT
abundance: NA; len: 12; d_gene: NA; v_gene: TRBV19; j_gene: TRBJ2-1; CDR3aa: CASSRPANEQFF; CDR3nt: TGTGCCAGTAGTAGGCCCGCCAATGAGCAGTTCTTC
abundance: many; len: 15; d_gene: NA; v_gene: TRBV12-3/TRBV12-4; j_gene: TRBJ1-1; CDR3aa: CASSPQRGAGTEAFF; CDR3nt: TGTGCCAGCAGCCCTCAACGCGGGGCGGGGACTGAAGCTTTCTTT
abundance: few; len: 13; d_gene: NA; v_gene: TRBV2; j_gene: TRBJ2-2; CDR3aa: CASSERNTGELFF; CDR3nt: TGTGCCAGCAGTGAACGGAACACCGGGGAGCTGTTTTTT
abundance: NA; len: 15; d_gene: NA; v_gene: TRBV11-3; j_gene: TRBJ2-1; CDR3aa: CASSSLGTDYNEQFF; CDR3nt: TGTGCCAGCAGCTCCCTGGGCACTGACTACAATGAGCAGTTCTTC
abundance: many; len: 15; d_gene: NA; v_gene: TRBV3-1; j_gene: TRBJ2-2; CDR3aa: CASSQDPFNTGELFF; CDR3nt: TGTGCCAGCAGCCAAGACCCATTCAACACCGGGGAGCTGTTTTTT
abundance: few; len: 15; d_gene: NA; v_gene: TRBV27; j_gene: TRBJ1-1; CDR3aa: CASSSIPGQGLEAFF; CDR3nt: TGTGCCAGCAGTTCAATCCCGGGTCAAGGGCTTGAAGCTTTCTTT
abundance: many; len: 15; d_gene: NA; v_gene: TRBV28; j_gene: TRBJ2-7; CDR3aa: CASSSYWDTAYEQYF; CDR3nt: TGTGCCAGCAGTTCCTATTGGGACACCGCCTACGAGCAGTACTTC
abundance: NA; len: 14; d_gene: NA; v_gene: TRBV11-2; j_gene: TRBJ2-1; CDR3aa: CASSLGTAFNEQFF; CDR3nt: TGTGCCAGCAGCTTAGGGACCGCTTTCAATGAGCAGTTCTTC
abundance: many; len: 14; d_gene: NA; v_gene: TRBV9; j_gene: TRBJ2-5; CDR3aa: CASSPGTFQETQYF; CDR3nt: TGTGCCAGCAGCCCCGGGACTTTTCAAGAGACCCAGTACTTC
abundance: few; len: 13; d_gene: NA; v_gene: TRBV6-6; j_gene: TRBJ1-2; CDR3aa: CASLQGTEYGYTF; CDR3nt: TGTGCCAGCCTCCAAGGTACAGAATATGGCTACACCTTC
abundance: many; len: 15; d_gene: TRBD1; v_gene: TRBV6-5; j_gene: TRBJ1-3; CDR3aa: CASSLSGQFGNTIYF; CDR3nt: TGTGCCAGCAGTTTGTCGGGACAGTTCGGAAACACCATATATTTT
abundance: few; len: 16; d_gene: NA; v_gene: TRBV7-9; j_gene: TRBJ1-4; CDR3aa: CASSFPERATNEKLFF; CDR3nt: TGTGCCAGCAGCTTCCCTGAGAGAGCAACTAATGAAAAACTGTTTTTT
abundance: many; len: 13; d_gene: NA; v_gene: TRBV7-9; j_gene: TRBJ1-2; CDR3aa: CASSPAGAYGYTF; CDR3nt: TGTGCCAGCAGCCCTGCGGGGGCCTATGGCTACACCTTC
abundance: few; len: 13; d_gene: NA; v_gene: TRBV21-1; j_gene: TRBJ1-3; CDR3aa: CASSPGSGNTIYF; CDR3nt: TGTGCCAGCAGCCCGGGCTCTGGAAACACCATATATTTT
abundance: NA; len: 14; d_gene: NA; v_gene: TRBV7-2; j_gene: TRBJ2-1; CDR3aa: CASSFVPGADEQFF; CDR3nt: TGTGCCAGCAGCTTTGTTCCGGGAGCGGATGAGCAGTTCTTC
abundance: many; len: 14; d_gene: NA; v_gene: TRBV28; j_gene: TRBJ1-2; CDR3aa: CASTLGVSNYGYTF; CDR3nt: TGTGCCAGCACTTTAGGGGTCTCGAACTATGGCTACACCTTC
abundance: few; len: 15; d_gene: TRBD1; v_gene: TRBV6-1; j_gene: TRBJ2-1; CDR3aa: CASREGQAGDNEQFF; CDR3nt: TGTGCCAGCAGGGAAGGACAGGCGGGTGACAATGAGCAGTTCTTC
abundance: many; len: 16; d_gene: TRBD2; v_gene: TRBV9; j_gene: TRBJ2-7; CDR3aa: CASSVDPGGVPYEQYF; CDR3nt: TGTGCCAGCAGCGTAGATCCTGGGGGGGTACCCTACGAGCAGTACTTC
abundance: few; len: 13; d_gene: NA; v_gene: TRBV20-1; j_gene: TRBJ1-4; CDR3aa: CSAQANTGEKLFF; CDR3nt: TGCAGTGCGCAAGCCAACACGGGGGAAAAACTGTTTTTT
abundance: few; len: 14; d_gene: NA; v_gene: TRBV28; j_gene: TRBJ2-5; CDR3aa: CASSLQRQEETQYF; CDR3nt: TGTGCCAGCAGTTTACAGCGTCAAGAAGAGACCCAGTACTTC
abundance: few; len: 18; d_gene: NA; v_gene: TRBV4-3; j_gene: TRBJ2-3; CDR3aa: CASSQSGEIAEDTDTQYF; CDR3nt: TGCGCCAGCAGCCAATCAGGGGAGATAGCGGAGGACACAGATACGCAGTATTTT